The 17 T cell receptor beta chains below all came from one sample that was sequenced in a study of identical twins. TCRdb re-derived calls from the 5' RACE reads in MiXCR, one entry per CDR3 protein. The sample includes roughly 770,000 distinct CDR3 sequences, about 20% of them seen just once. These records were also assigned to another study, of T cells expressing NK-cell markers.

The specimen sequenced was PBMCs. These receptors were collected from a woman aged 18-29 years in good health.

J is TRBJ2-5 and V is TRBV20-1; 8 bases line up with TRBD2. This CDR3 region has 14 residues. V gave up 3 bases and J gave up 4 bases; unmatched junction bases: 7. Germline-derived CDR1 and CDR2 are DFQATT and SNEGSKA (reference sequence). CDR3 loop: CSARLLAGPETQYF. The CDR3 nucleotides read TGCAGTGCTAGGTTGCTAGCGGGTCCAGAGACCCAGTACTTC.

The chain employs TRBV9 and TRBJ2-2, with D tentatively TRBD2 (7 bases). There are 16 residues in the CDR3. CDR1 and CDR2 (germline): SGDLS, YYNGEE. The V end was cut by 5 bases, the J end by 0 bases, with 14 bases between. CDR3 sequence: CASRVGGRTNTGELFF. In nucleotides, the CDR3 is TGTGCCAGCAGGGTCGGGGGGCGGACGAACACCGGGGAGCTGTTTTTT.

This clonotype was picked up a small number of times. The genes are TRBV27 and TRBJ2-4; D is undetermined. The CDR3 has 11 amino acids. Germline lookup yields CDR1 MNHEY and CDR2 SMNVEV (reference sequence). Trimming shortened V by 10 bases and J by 6 bases, and 10 bases separated the two germline ends. The CDR3 spells CATRLGNIQYF. The CDR3 coding sequence is TGTGCCACCCGTCTAGGAAACATTCAGTACTTC.

This clonotype has more than one count but fewer than ten. The chain joins TRBV6-1 to TRBJ1-6; the match to TRBD1 covers 8 bases. CDR1 and CDR2 (germline): MNHNS, SASEGT. CDR3 size: 14 residues. Germline trimming cut 5 bases from V and 7 bases from J; bases unmatched to any gene: 4. The DNA of the CDR3 is TGTGCCAGCAGTCGACAGGGGTTAAATTCACCCCTCCACTTT. Amino acid sequence: CASSRQGLNSPLHF.

This clonotype has only a few counts. This sequence joins TRBV6-1 and TRBJ2-7, with D hard to call. With 7 bases removed from V and 3 bases from J, the gap between germline ends came to 16 bases. From germline, CDR1 is MNHNS and CDR2 SASEGT. The CDR3 is made up of 14 amino acids. The chain's CDR3 is CASNVFGFDYEQYF. The CDR3 region has the DNA TGTGCCAGCAATGTGTTCGGTTTTGACTACGAGCAGTACTTC.

V and J are TRBV19 and TRBJ1-1, with D possibly matching TRBD1 (6 bases). The CDR3 is made up of 14 amino acids. The germline V gene has CDR1 LNHDA and CDR2 SQIVND (reference sequence). Trimming took off 5 bases at V and 0 bases at J, with 10 bases between the two ends. CDR3 residues: CASSSSGVNTEAFF. The DNA for the CDR3 is TGTGCCAGTAGTTCCTCAGGGGTGAACACTGAAGCTTTCTTT.

This clonotype was seen more than once but under ten times. The rearrangement uses TRBV3-1 and TRBJ2-5; 8 bases map to TRBD1. This CDR3 region has 16 residues. Germline V lookup: CDR1 LGHDT, CDR2 YNNKEL (reference sequence). Trimming at V came to 2 bases and at J to 2 bases, leaving 7 bases not matched to a gene. The CDR3 DNA is TGTGCCAGCAGCCAACTCGGACAGGGAGGACAAGAGACCCAGTACTTC. Its translation is CASSQLGQGGQETQYF.

The chain has TRBV6-2 or TRBV6-3 and TRBJ2-5, with a weak D call TRBD1 (6 bases). The CDR3 sequence is 13 residues long. V was clipped by 10 bases and J by 1 base, with 13 bases between them. Per germline, CDR1 MNHEY and CDR2 SVGEGT. The CDR3 DNA is TGTGCCACAACGGGACATTTCCAAGAGACCCAGTACTTC. Translation gives CATTGHFQETQYF.

This clonotype was picked up a small number of times. The CDR3: CASSSLDRTGTDKNIQYF. In DNA form, the CDR3 reads TGTGCCAGCAGCTCATTAGACAGAACCGGGACAGACAAAAACATTCAGTACTTC. V and J are TRBV7-9 and TRBJ2-4; 7 positions match TRBD1. There are 18 residues in the CDR3. The germline gives CDR1 SEHNR, CDR2 FQNEAQ (reference sequence). J lost 3 bases, V lost 4 bases, and 15 bases had no gene match.

This clonotype was counted ten times or more. The rearrangement links TRBV12-3 or TRBV12-4 to TRBJ1-3; D unresolved. V lost 3 bases, J lost 0 bases, and 6 bases lay in between. The CDR3 contains 14 residues. For the CDR3, the DNA is TGTGCCAGCAGTTTTTCAGGCTCTGGAAACACCATATATTTT. Its translation is CASSFSGSGNTIYF.

This CDR3 is CASSRGVMQTDTQYF. In DNA form, the CDR3 reads TGTGCCAGCAGCCGCGGGGTTATGCAAACAGATACGCAGTATTTT. This chain uses TRBV7-2 with TRBJ2-3; maybe TRBD2 (6 bases). Trimming left V 5 bases short and J 3 bases short, with 15 bases between. The CDR3 is made up of 15 amino acids. Germline CDR1 reads SGHTA; CDR2 reads FQGNSA.

This clonotype came up many times. The chain combines TRBV12-3 or TRBV12-4 with TRBJ2-1; 10 nucleotides line up with TRBD2. Losses at the gene ends were 5 bases for V and 9 bases for J; bases not matched to a gene: 10. The CDR3 has 15 amino acids. CDR3 in amino acids: CASSEASSGSGEQFF. The CDR3, as DNA: TGTGCCAGCAGTGAGGCCTCTAGCGGGAGCGGTGAGCAGTTCTTC.

This clonotype appeared a few times. The V and J genes are TRBV27 and TRBJ2-3, with D perhaps TRBD1 (6 bases). This CDR3 is 14 amino acids long. The germline V and J ends were trimmed by 0 bases and 7 bases, with 11 bases remaining between them. Per the germline V gene, CDR1 is MNHEY and CDR2 is SMNVEV (reference sequence). The chain's CDR3 is CASSLSAGEHTQYF. In DNA, the CDR3 is TGTGCCAGCAGTTTATCGGCAGGGGAACATACGCAGTATTTT.

This sequence joins TRBV5-1 and TRBJ1-6, with D possibly being TRBD1 (5 bases). The length of the CDR3 is 15 residues. V was clipped by 4 bases and J by 6 bases, with 14 bases between them. Germline lookup yields CDR1 SGHRS and CDR2 YFSETQ. For the CDR3, the DNA is TGCGCCAGCAGCCTCCCGGGACGGGGTAATTCACCCCTCCACTTT. It yields the protein CASSLPGRGNSPLHF.

In its sample, this clonotype was seen a few times. The rearrangement links TRBV4-3 to TRBJ1-2; unclear D gene. V lost 0 bases to trimming and J lost 5 bases, with 10 bases between them. CDR3 length equals 14 residues. Germline CDR1 and CDR2: LGHNA and YSLEER. CDR3 sequence reads: CASSQDLEPYGYTF. In DNA, the CDR3 is TGCGCCAGCAGCCAAGATCTCGAGCCTTATGGCTACACCTTC.

The genes are TRBV5-1 and TRBJ1-1, with D perhaps matching TRBD1 (6 bases). The germline V gene encodes CDR1 SGHRS and CDR2 YFSETQ. The V end lost 4 bases, the J end lost 8 bases, and 12 bases lay between the germline ends. This CDR3 is built from 12 residues. Here the CDR3 reads CASSIQGFEAFF. The CDR3 nucleotides are TGCGCCAGCAGCATACAGGGCTTCGAAGCTTTCTTT.

This clonotype was observed at least ten times. The chain joins TRBV12-3 or TRBV12-4 to TRBJ1-2; the D is unclear. This CDR3 is built from 13 residues. V lost 0 bases and J 4 bases, leaving 6 bases between the germline ends. DNA for the CDR3: TGTGCCAGCAGTTTAGCAGGATTCTATGGCTACACCTTC. Protein: CASSLAGFYGYTF.